These 28 T cell receptor beta chains share one sample of origin, sequenced in a study of shared clonotypes between healthy human individuals. CD45RO-negative CD8 cells positively selected for CCR7 made up the naive population, which excluded terminally differentiated effector memory CD45RA+ cells. Profiled with immunoSEQ multiplex PCR; TCRdb holds only in-frame clones, not every one. This repertoire shows about 2.1 million clones, approximately 92% found once; its top ten account for less than 2%. Sequenced input: naive CD8+ T cells from PBMCs. All receptors derive from a young man in good health. Some clones in this sample may be carry-over from other donors' samples.

This clone has just one count. The chain's CDR3 is CASSSASRSQYF. The CDR3 region has the DNA TGTGCCAGCAGCTCCGCCTCCAGGTCCCAGTACTTC. The gene calls are TRBV7-9 and TRBJ2-7; D ambiguous. Germline CDR1 reads SEHNR; CDR2 reads FQNEAQ (reference sequence). The CDR3 runs 12 residues. Trimming cost V 4 bases and J 10 bases, with 14 bases left between them.

Regarding this clone: Other DNA variants within this sample encode the same CDR3. The CDR3 nucleotides are TGTGCCAGCAGCGTCTCAGGGGGCAGGGAGACCCAGTACTTC. This encodes CASSVSGGRETQYF. The chain joins TRBV9 to TRBJ2-5; the match to TRBD1 covers 8 bases. Germline CDR1 is SGDLS and CDR2 is YYNGEE. This CDR3 is built from 14 residues. The V and J ends lost 2 bases and 5 bases, in that order; junction bases with no gene match: 5.

The gene calls are TRBV5-8 and TRBJ1-1; D possibly corresponds to TRBD1 (6 bases). The germline gives CDR1 SGHTS, CDR2 YDEGEE. The CDR3 is 14 residues long. The germline V and J ends were trimmed by 5 bases and 11 bases, with 22 bases remaining between them. CDR3 coding DNA: TGTGCCAGCAGAGGGACACCCGGTCCCTACATGGCTTTCTTT. As protein: CASRGTPGPYMAFF. The full variable domain, rest sourced from reference TRBV5-8 and TRBJ1-1, is EAGVTQSPTHLIKTRGQQATLRCSPISGHTSVYWYQQALGLGLQFLLWYDEGEERNRGNFPPRFSGRQFPNYSSELNVNALELEDSALYLCASRGTPGPYMAFFGQGTRLTVV.

J is TRBJ1-1 and V is TRBV6-5; weak D call: TRBD1 (6 bases). The CDR3 runs to 12 residues. Trimming stripped 10 bases from V and 6 bases from J, with 15 bases between. Germline CDR1 reads MNHEY; CDR2 reads SVGAGI. The CDR3 reads CATHWDNSEAFF. The CDR3 region has the DNA TGTGCCACGCATTGGGACAATTCTGAAGCTTTCTTT.

The chain uses TRBV6-6 and TRBJ2-7; no reliable D call. Germline loops: CDR1 MNHNY, CDR2 SVGAGI (reference sequence). The CDR3 covers 13 residues. V lost 5 bases to trimming and J lost 0 bases, with 8 bases between them. This chain's CDR3 is CASSPSDSYEQYF. The CDR3 region has the DNA TGTGCCAGCAGTCCCTCCGACTCCTACGAGCAGTACTTC.

The chain has TRBV28 and TRBJ2-3; tentatively, D is TRBD2 (5 bases). The CDR3 covers 17 residues. V lost 5 bases to trimming and J lost 7 bases, with 25 bases between them. Germline V CDR1 and CDR2: MDHEN, SYDVKM. The CDR3 DNA reads TGTGCCAGCAGTCCAACCAATAGCGTAAATATTTATTATACGCAGTATTTT. Translation: CASSPTNSVNIYYTQYF.

This clone occurred once. The rearrangement joins TRBV7-8 to TRBJ2-6; TRBD2 agrees at 13 bases. V dropped 5 bases and J dropped 2; count of bases not matched to a gene: 9. Germline V CDR1 and CDR2: SGHVS, FQNEAQ. The CDR3 loop spans 19 amino acids. CDR3 sequence reads: CASSTSLAGGTTGANVLTF. CDR3 nucleotides: TGTGCCAGCAGCACCTCACTAGCGGGAGGGACTACTGGGGCCAACGTCCTGACTTTC.

V usage is TRBV5-1 and J usage is TRBJ2-7, with 9 bases aligning to TRBD1. Germline-derived CDR1 and CDR2 are SGHRS and YFSETQ. This CDR3 is 16 amino acids long. Unmatched junction bases numbered 5, after V lost 0 bases and J lost 1 base. DNA for the CDR3: TGCGCCAGCAGCTTGGAGCCTGGGACAGGGTCCTACGAGCAGTACTTC. Its translation is CASSLEPGTGSYEQYF.

CDR3: CASSLSRTPRPQHF. As DNA, the CDR3 is TGTGCCAGCAGTTTATCTCGGACCCCACGGCCCCAGCATTTT. V and J are TRBV27 and TRBJ1-5, with D unresolved. CDR3 length equals 14 residues. Germline V gives CDR1 MNHEY, CDR2 SMNVEV (reference sequence). V dropped 0 bases and J dropped 9 bases, with 12 bases sitting between them.

This sequence joins TRBV9 and TRBJ2-1; D is possibly TRBD2 (5 bases). Trimming shortened V by 0 bases and J by 6 bases, and 10 bases separated the two germline ends. This CDR3 has 14 residues. Per the germline V gene, CDR1 is SGDLS and CDR2 is YYNGEE. The CDR3 is CASSVDGEINEQFF. CDR3 bases: TGTGCCAGCAGCGTAGATGGGGAGATCAATGAGCAGTTCTTC.

The chain recombines TRBV7-8 with TRBJ1-5; tentatively, D is TRBD1 (5 bases). The CDR3 spans 13 residues. Germline-derived CDR1 and CDR2 are SGHVS and FQNEAQ. Trimming took off 5 bases at V and 7 bases at J, with 12 bases between the two ends. The CDR3 sequence: CASSGDGIQPQHF. The CDR3 nucleotides read TGTGCCAGCAGCGGGGACGGCATCCAGCCCCAGCATTTT.

The rearrangement uses TRBV5-1 and TRBJ2-3; D is unclear. CDR3 length: 13 amino acids. V lost 0 bases and J 2 bases, leaving 4 bases between the germline ends. The germline CDR1 and CDR2 sequences are SGHRS and YFSETQ. The CDR3 sequence is CASSLDVTDTQYF. CDR3 in DNA: TGCGCCAGCAGCTTGGATGTCACAGATACGCAGTATTTT.

The chain has TRBV7-8 and TRBJ2-7; 9 nucleotides agree with TRBD1. J lost 3 bases, V lost 4 bases, and 4 bases had no gene match. CDR3 length: 14 residues. Germline V gene sequence: CDR1 SGHVS, CDR2 FQNEAQ. CDR3 in amino acids: CASSYGQGYYEQYF. Written as DNA, the CDR3 is TGTGCCAGCAGCTATGGACAGGGGTACTACGAGCAGTACTTC.

The CDR3 reads CASSPSNEQFF. CDR3 sequence (DNA): TGTGCCAGCAGTCCTAGCAATGAGCAGTTCTTC. The V and J genes are TRBV28 and TRBJ2-1; D ambiguous. Germline V lookup: CDR1 MDHEN, CDR2 SYDVKM. V was shortened by 5 bases and J by 6 bases, with 5 bases between the two germline ends. CDR3 length: 11 amino acids.

The chain employs TRBV7-9 and TRBJ2-7, with a tentative D call TRBD2 (6 bases). The CDR3 consists of 12 residues. V was clipped by 7 bases and J by 6 bases, with 13 bases between them. From germline, CDR1 is SEHNR and CDR2 FQNEAQ (reference sequence). CDR3 in amino acids: CASTTHGGEQYF. CDR3 DNA sequence: TGTGCCAGCACCACACACGGGGGCGAGCAGTACTTC.

The chain joins TRBV13 to TRBJ2-1; 10 nucleotides match TRBD2. J was trimmed by 7 bases and V by 6 bases; bases with no gene match: 12. The CDR3 spans 16 residues. CDR1 PRHDT and CDR2 FYEKMQ come from the germline V gene (reference sequence). The CDR3 nucleotides are TGTGCCAGCAGACCAATACTAGCGGGAATAGGAAATGAGCAGTTCTTC. This codes for CASRPILAGIGNEQFF.

The J gene is TRBJ2-5, the V gene TRBV7-9; a possible D gene is TRBD2 (6 bases). Trimming removed 4 bases at V and 2 bases at J, with 11 bases between. The CDR3 contains 14 residues. The V gene's germline CDR1 is SEHNR and CDR2 FQNEAQ (reference sequence). In DNA, the CDR3 is TGTGCCAGCAGCTGGGACTTAATACAAGAGACCCAGTACTTC. It translates to CASSWDLIQETQYF.

The chain couples TRBV28 to TRBJ2-1; D not certain. V was trimmed by 7 bases and J by 2 bases, leaving 18 bases between them. This CDR3 has 16 amino acids. Germline V lookup: CDR1 MDHEN, CDR2 SYDVKM. Written as DNA, the CDR3 is TGTGCCAGCATAGGTAGTGGGATCCCCCCCTACAATGAGCAGTTCTTC. It is translated as CASIGSGIPPYNEQFF.

This chain links TRBV25-1 with TRBJ2-1; D gene uncertain. The V end lost 8 bases, the J end lost 0 bases, and 14 bases lay between the germline ends. This CDR3 spans 15 amino acids. Germline lookup yields CDR1 MGHDK and CDR2 SYGVNS. Here the CDR3 reads CASGPLPSSYNEQFF. The CDR3 DNA is TGTGCCAGCGGACCCCTCCCATCCTCCTACAATGAGCAGTTCTTC.

Here the CDR3 DNA reads TGTGCCAGCAGCTTGAGGCCCGCCCCGGAAAAACTGTTTTTT. It yields the protein CASSLRPAPEKLFF. The chain combines TRBV5-5 with TRBJ1-4; D remains unclear. V lost 1 base to trimming and J lost 8 bases, with 12 bases between them. The CDR3 extends over 14 amino acids. CDR1 is SGHKS, CDR2 YYEKEE, per germline (reference sequence). Supplemented by reference TRBV5-5 and TRBJ1-4, the full variable domain reads DAGVTQSPTHLIKTRGQQVTLRCSPISGHKSVSWYQQVLGQGPQFIFQYYEKEERGRGNFPDRFSARQFPNYSSELNVNALLLGDSALYLCASSLRPAPEKLFFGSGTQLSVL.

The chain has TRBV7-2 and TRBJ2-1; 7 nucleotides align to TRBD1. Looked up from germline, CDR1 is SGHTA and CDR2 is FQGNSA. This CDR3 has 15 amino acids. With 2 bases clipped from V and 2 bases from J, the junction kept 3 bases outside the gene matches. The CDR3 is CASSLIGGAYNEQFF. In DNA form, the CDR3 reads TGTGCCAGCAGCTTAATAGGGGGCGCCTACAATGAGCAGTTCTTC.

V and J are TRBV4-3 and TRBJ2-1; a possible D gene is TRBD2 (6 bases). The V end lost 2 bases, the J end lost 5 bases, and 22 bases lay between the germline ends. In germline, CDR1 is LGHNA, CDR2 YSLEER. The CDR3 has 18 amino acids. The DNA for the CDR3 is TGCGCCAGCAGCCAAAGTGGTAGCAGAACGGGAGCCCACAATGAGCAGTTCTTC. This codes for CASSQSGSRTGAHNEQFF.

The V call is TRBV7-9, the J call TRBJ1-1; possibly TRBD1 for D (5 bases). The CDR3 contains 14 residues. Trimming took 3 bases from V and 7 from J, leaving 15 bases between them. The germline V gene encodes CDR1 SEHNR and CDR2 FQNEAQ (reference sequence). This chain's CDR3 is CASSFPQVRGEAFF. The CDR3 DNA reads TGTGCCAGCAGCTTCCCACAGGTTAGAGGTGAAGCTTTCTTT.

CDR3 sequence (DNA): TGTGCCAGCAGCTTATGGTCAGGGGGCAATGAGCAGTTCTTC. Amino acids: CASSLWSGGNEQFF. The rearrangement joins TRBV5-5 to TRBJ2-1; 7 positions agree with TRBD1. Trimming removed 2 bases from V and 6 bases from J; junction bases left unmatched: 5. The V gene's germline CDR1 is SGHKS and CDR2 YYEKEE (reference sequence). The CDR3 extends over 14 amino acids.

This chain joins TRBV7-2 and TRBJ2-3, with 8 bases identical to TRBD1. Germline CDR1 is SGHTA and CDR2 is FQGNSA. With V trimmed by 5 bases and J by 2 bases, 6 bases remained unmatched. The CDR3 contains 15 residues. The CDR3 here is CASSPDRAHTDTQYF. The CDR3 nucleotides are TGTGCCAGCAGCCCGGACAGGGCTCACACAGATACGCAGTATTTT.

Here the CDR3 DNA reads TGTGCCAGCAGTTTTGGGAGAGGAACTGAAGCTTTCTTT. This encodes CASSFGRGTEAFF. The rearrangement joins TRBV6-1 to TRBJ1-1; no reliable D call. The CDR3 has 13 amino acids. Germline-derived CDR1 and CDR2 are MNHNS and SASEGT. Trimming shortened V by 5 bases and J by 5 bases, and 12 bases separated the two germline ends.

A word on this clone: The same CDR3 also results from other DNA sequences found in this sample. This chain uses TRBV7-9 with TRBJ2-7; D could derive from TRBD1 or TRBD2 (5 bases each). The CDR3 loop spans 13 amino acids. Per the germline V gene, CDR1 is SEHNR and CDR2 is FQNEAQ (reference sequence). The V end was cut by 1 base, the J end by 3 bases, with 7 bases between. CDR3 bases: TGTGCCAGCAGCTTAGATGGGGGCTACGAGCAGTACTTC. Translation: CASSLDGGYEQYF.

The J gene is TRBJ2-1, the V gene TRBV5-6, with D possibly being TRBD1 (5 bases). The V gene lost 3 bases and the J gene lost 10 bases, with 14 bases spanning the gap. CDR1 is SGHDT and CDR2 is YYEEEE in the germline V gene. This CDR3 spans 13 amino acids. This CDR3 is CASSYWGQGEQFF. The CDR3 nucleotides read TGTGCCAGCAGCTACTGGGGCCAAGGGGAGCAGTTCTTC.